The clone carrying this TCR beta chain was observed a single time. No antigen is known for it. The method was immunoSEQ multiplex PCR; TCRdb's version includes in-frame clones alone and lacks a portion of them. The table lists about 2.4 million clones, roughly nine tenths of them singletons. The source of the sample is a study of shared clonotypes between healthy human individuals. Findings and caveats of the study: Memory subsets generally showed lower estimated richness than naive subsets. Clonotypes which were not shared had lower generation probabilities than clonotypes that all four donors shared. Clonotype sharing levels among donors were expected to vary with sequencing depth. Among four donors, roughly 5% of naive CD4 clonotypes were found in common.

The V end was cut by 5 bases, the J end by 3 bases, with 11 bases between. Germline loops: CDR1 SGHKS, CDR2 YYEKEE (reference sequence). This CDR3 has 13 amino acids. Input material: naive CD4+ T cells sorted from blood. Specified subset: CD45RA+ positively selected. J is TRBJ1-2 and V is TRBV5-5, with D unresolved. The sequence was obtained from a man in his late teens or twenties in good health. The CDR3 DNA follows: TGTGCCAGCAGAGATGACCGCTACTATGGCTACACCTTC. Translated: CASRDDRYYGYTF.